A single sample is the source of the 25 T cell receptor beta chains below, sequenced in a study of Graves' ophthalmopathy and Graves' hyperthyroidism. Amplifying from RNA transcripts, the study obtained TCR beta CDR3 regions. An initial RT-PCR round employing HTBI primers preceded a second-round multiplex PCR. TCRdb independently ran MiXCR on the multiplex PCR reads; one entry per CDR3 protein. The data show approximately 480,000 distinct CDR3 sequences, over 13% seen once. Sequencing was done on a sample of blood. These receptors were collected from a woman between 25 and 40 years old with Graves' ophthalmopathy.

This clonotype was picked up many times. The rearrangement joins TRBV15 to TRBJ1-5; D is perhaps TRBD1 (6 bases). Trimming took off 3 bases at V and 5 bases at J, with 20 bases between the two ends. Germline CDR1 LNHNV, CDR2 YYDKDF (reference sequence). The CDR3 contains 17 residues. CDR3: CATSRELLTGLDQPQHF. Written as DNA, the CDR3 is TGTGCCACCAGCAGGGAACTTTTAACAGGGTTGGATCAGCCCCAGCATTTT. Full variable domain (outside the CDR3, taken from reference TRBV15 and TRBJ1-5): DAMVIQNPRYQVTQFGKPVTLSCSQTLNHNVMYWYQQKSSQAPKLLFHYYDKDFNNEADTPDNFQSRRPNTSFCFLDIRSPGLGDTAMYLCATSRELLTGLDQPQHFGDGTRLSIL.

For this clonotype: This sequence may be a read error, since a much larger clone differs from it by one base. The conserved closing phenylalanine or tryptophan is absent in this CDR3, likely reflecting a read error. The genes are TRBV10-3 and TRBJ2-7, with 10 bases aligning to TRBD2. This CDR3 comprises 15 residues. Per germline, CDR1 ENHRY and CDR2 SYGVKD. The V segment lost 2 bases and the J segment 6 bases; nucleotides outside the gene matches: 7. The CDR3 here is CAISEPAGGPLEQYS. CDR3 coding DNA: TGTGCCATCAGTGAGCCAGCGGGAGGGCCTCTCGAGCAGTACTCC.

This clonotype came up many times. The chain carries TRBV6-5 and TRBJ1-3; no reliable D call. Per germline, CDR1 MNHEY and CDR2 SVGAGI. The CDR3 is 15 amino acids. V was trimmed by 0 bases and J by 1 base, leaving 7 bases between them. The CDR3 protein is CASSYSRGSGNTIYF. Written as DNA, the CDR3 is TGTGCCAGCAGTTACTCAAGAGGGTCTGGAAACACCATATATTTT.

This clonotype was picked up many times. The rearrangement links TRBV11-2 to TRBJ2-5, with no clear D. Trimming left V 3 bases short and J 1 base short, with 9 bases between. The CDR3 is 14 amino acids. The germline CDR1 and CDR2 sequences are SGHAT and FQNNGV. The CDR3 DNA follows: TGTGCCAGCAGCTTTGTCTCTAGCCAAGAGACCCAGTACTTC. Translation gives CASSFVSSQETQYF.

This clonotype was detected only a few times. The chain carries TRBV11-2 and TRBJ2-7; 7 bases fit TRBD2. The CDR3 length is 14 residues. Germline V gene data show CDR1 as SGHAT and CDR2 as FQNNGV. Trimming cost V 2 bases and J 5 bases; bases outside gene matches: 6. CDR3 region: CASSLPRRGNEQYF. The CDR3 DNA sequence: TGTGCCAGCAGCTTACCCAGGCGGGGGAACGAGCAGTACTTC.

The table lists this clonotype with many counts. The chain is built from TRBV24-1 and TRBJ2-7; D is ambiguous. CDR3 length: 11 amino acids. The germline V gene encodes CDR1 KGHDR and CDR2 SFDVKD. Trimming cost V 4 bases and J 4 bases, with 4 bases left between them. The CDR3 reads CATSEGYEQYF. The CDR3 DNA sequence: TGTGCCACCAGTGAAGGTTACGAGCAGTACTTC.

This clonotype has a count of ten or more. The chain uses TRBV9 and TRBJ1-3; D gene unclear. Germline lookup yields CDR1 SGDLS and CDR2 YYNGEE. The CDR3 extends over 14 amino acids. Trimming removed 4 bases from V and 5 bases from J, with 13 bases in between. The CDR3 nucleotides read TGTGCCAGCAGCAAGGAGCGCGAGCGAAACACCATATATTTT. Its translation: CASSKERERNTIYF. Complete variable domain (other parts from reference TRBV9 and TRBJ1-3): DSGVTQTPKHLITATGQRVTLRCSPRSGDLSVYWYQQSLDQGLQFLIQYYNGEERAKGNILERFSAQQFPDLHSELNLSSLELGDSALYFCASSKERERNTIYFGEGSWLTVV.

A note on this clonotype: Its ends do not fully match the called genes, so a read error is possible. The genes are TRBV6-1 and TRBJ1-2; a weak D match, TRBD1 (5 bases). CDR1 MNHNS and CDR2 SASEGT come from the germline V gene. The CDR3 totals 15 residues. CDR3 nucleotide sequence: TGTGCCAGCAGTGAGATAGCACTGGTAGGGGATGGTTACACCTTC. It encodes CASSEIALVGDGYTF.

In this sample, this clonotype turned up many times. The CDR3 ends on some other residue instead of the conserved phenylalanine or tryptophan, so this is likely a read error. The chain has TRBV27 and TRBJ2-7; the match to TRBD2 covers 8 bases. Germline assignment: CDR1 MNHEY and CDR2 SMNVEV (reference sequence). The CDR3 has 14 residues. V lost 4 bases, J lost 3 bases, and 5 bases stayed unmatched. This chain's CDR3 is CASSSRGGIYEQYL. CDR3 in DNA: TGTGCCAGCAGTTCCCGCGGGGGGATCTACGAGCAGTACCTC.

This clonotype was counted between two and nine times. This chain joins TRBV28 and TRBJ2-5; TRBD1 is a possible D gene (6 bases). Trimming pared 3 bases from V and 0 bases from J, leaving 11 bases between. The CDR3 length is 15 residues. Germline CDR1 MDHEN, CDR2 SYDVKM. CDR3 bases: TGTGCCAGCAGTTTTGTCAGGGGATACCAAGAGACCCAGTACTTC. It yields the protein CASSFVRGYQETQYF.

This clonotype was counted at least ten times. This chain uses TRBV7-9 with TRBJ2-5; D is possibly TRBD2 (5 bases). Per germline, CDR1 SEHNR and CDR2 FQNEAQ (reference sequence). This CDR3 region has 14 residues. V lost 5 bases and J 0 bases, leaving 10 bases between the germline ends. CDR3 sequence: CASSAREYQETQYF. The CDR3 DNA reads as TGTGCCAGCAGCGCGAGGGAGTACCAAGAGACCCAGTACTTC.

As concerns this clonotype: Germline is not matched at one junction end, which may reflect a read error. V is TRBV27 and J is TRBJ2-5, with 9 positions matching TRBD1. There are 13 residues in the CDR3. Germline V gives CDR1 MNHEY, CDR2 SMNVEV (reference sequence). The CDR3 DNA reads as TGTGCCAGCAGCGGGACAGGGCAAGAGACCCAGGACTTC. This sequence encodes CASSGTGQETQDF.

Ten or more counts support this clonotype. The chain is built from TRBV2 and TRBJ2-5; TRBD2 matches at 8 bases. CDR1 is SNHLY, CDR2 FYNNEI, per germline. Losses at the gene ends were 7 bases for V and 5 bases for J; bases not matched to a gene: 12. This CDR3 has 15 amino acids. The CDR3 bases are TGTGCCAGCAAGGAACTCAGCGGGGGAGGGGAGACCCAGTACTTC. Translating gives CASKELSGGGETQYF.

This clonotype occurred many times. V usage is TRBV19 and J usage is TRBJ2-2; 10 bases agree with TRBD1. The CDR3 has 19 amino acids. Trimming cost V 8 bases and J 6 bases; bases outside gene matches: 21. Germline CDR1 reads LNHDA; CDR2 reads SQIVND (reference sequence). The CDR3 sequence is CASRKRLIVRQGAAGELFF. The DNA for the CDR3 is TGTGCCAGTCGAAAACGGTTAATAGTGAGACAGGGGGCGGCCGGGGAGCTGTTTTTT.

In this sample, this clonotype turned up a few times. The rearrangement uses TRBV3-1 and TRBJ2-5; 11 bases map to TRBD2. Germline CDR1 and CDR2: LGHDT and YNNKEL (reference sequence). CDR3 size: 18 residues. With V trimmed by 1 base and J by 4 bases, 11 bases remained unmatched. The CDR3 region is CASSQGKLAGVGGETQYF. The DNA of the CDR3 is TGTGCCAGCAGCCAAGGTAAACTAGCGGGAGTAGGTGGAGAGACCCAGTACTTC.

This clonotype has ten or more counts. The DNA of the CDR3 is TGTGCCAGCAGTGAAATACGCCTTCTAAACAGAGGGGCGGGGGACACTGAAGCTTTCTTT. Translated: CASSEIRLLNRGAGDTEAFF. The chain uses TRBV6-1 and TRBJ1-1, with TRBD1 as a possible D gene (5 bases). The germline CDR1 and CDR2 sequences are MNHNS and SASEGT. This CDR3 is 20 amino acids long. Trimming took off 2 bases at V and 3 bases at J, with 28 bases between the two ends.

This clonotype has only a few counts. Being one base from a much bigger clone, this may be a read error. This chain joins TRBV20-1 and TRBJ2-5; tentatively, D is TRBD1 (6 bases). CDR3 length: 15 residues. CDR1 and CDR2 from the germline V gene are DFQATT and SNEGSKA (reference sequence). The DNA for the CDR3 is TGCAGTGCTAGAGATCTCGGCAGGGGACAAGAGACCAAGTACTTC. Translation: CSARDLGRGQETKYF.

For this clonotype: At one boundary the junction diverges from the germline segment, which might be a read error. V is TRBV6-1 and J is TRBJ2-7; 12 bases fit TRBD1. The V gene's germline CDR1 is MNHNS and CDR2 SASEGT. The CDR3 runs to 13 residues. The CDR3 sequence is CASIGTGGYGQYF. As DNA, the CDR3 is TGTGCCAGCATAGGGACAGGGGGCTACGGGCAGTACTTC.

This clonotype was recorded at least ten times. The V and J genes are TRBV19 and TRBJ1-2; 7 positions agree with TRBD1. V trimming: 3 bases; J trimming: 4 bases; junction bases outside the gene matches: 11. Germline lookup yields CDR1 LNHDA and CDR2 SQIVND (reference sequence). This CDR3 is 16 amino acids long. The CDR3 here is CASSIQTWTGTYGYTF. The CDR3 DNA follows: TGTGCCAGTAGTATCCAAACTTGGACAGGAACCTATGGCTACACCTTC.

This clonotype has a single count. A read error is likely, as this CDR3 ends without the conserved phenylalanine or tryptophan. The DNA is omitted, as the CDR3 cannot be located on it reliably, and the CDR3 follows TCRdb's listing. The chain recombines TRBV20-1 with TRBJ1-1; the table's D gene call, TRBD1, was not cross checked with the DNA. The CDR3 is 12 residues long, counting both termini. CDR1 and CDR2 from the germline V gene are DFQATT and SNEGSKA (reference sequence). CDR3 region: CSASGGNTEACL.

This clonotype was detected many times. The chain recombines TRBV18 with TRBJ1-6, with D unclear. The germline CDR1 and CDR2 sequences are KGHSH and LQKENI. Deletions cut 2 bases from V and 14 bases from J, with 13 bases between. The CDR3 spans 13 residues. The CDR3 sequence: CASSPGLKFTLHF. The CDR3 DNA follows: TGTGCCAGCTCACCAGGGTTGAAGTTCACCCTCCACTTT.

The rearrangement joins TRBV12-3 or TRBV12-4 to TRBJ2-7; 7 bases line up with TRBD1. J gave up 2 bases and V 6 bases, and 10 bases lay outside the gene matches. The CDR3 spans 15 residues. The CDR3 DNA reads as TGTGCCAGCAGCCAACCCGGACAGGTCCCCTACGAGCAGTACTTC. As protein: CASSQPGQVPYEQYF.

This rearrangement joins TRBV18 to TRBJ2-5, with D possibly being TRBD1 or TRBD2 (6 bases each). Germline V gives CDR1 KGHSH, CDR2 LQKENI. V lost 0 bases to trimming and J lost 5 bases, with 10 bases between them. The CDR3 sequence is 14 residues long. The CDR3 region has the DNA TGTGCCAGCTCACCACCGGGGGGCACTGAGACCCAGTACTTC. Translation gives CASSPPGGTETQYF.

The chain carries TRBV20-1 and TRBJ2-7; 10 bases map to TRBD2. The V segment lost 3 bases and the J segment 6 bases; nucleotides outside the gene matches: 8. The CDR3 covers 14 residues. Germline V lookup: CDR1 DFQATT, CDR2 SNEGSKA (reference sequence). CDR3 sequence reads: CSASRLAGALEQYF. The CDR3, as DNA: TGCAGTGCTAGTCGGCTAGCGGGAGCACTCGAGCAGTACTTC.

This clonotype was picked up many times. The V call is TRBV6-2 or TRBV6-3, the J call TRBJ2-5; 8 positions match TRBD1. Trimming removed 6 bases from V and 5 bases from J; junction bases left unmatched: 11. CDR3 length: 15 amino acids. Germline lookup yields CDR1 MNHEY and CDR2 SVGEGT. The CDR3 coding sequence is TGTGCCAGCAGCAAGGGTCAGGGGGCACGGGAGACCCAGTACTTC. Translated: CASSKGQGARETQYF.